The 27 T cell receptor beta chains below come from one sample, sequenced in a study of cytomegalovirus exposure and HLA in healthy donors (dated by TCRdb to about 2017). To prepare the library, the immunoSEQ multiplex PCR assay was applied. For the multiplex PCR, a mixture combining 60 forward primers for TCR Vbeta segments and 13 reverse primers for TCR Jbeta segments was used. TCRdb's version of the immuneACCESS table is confined to in-frame rearrangements and falls short of the full clone set. An unresolved V gene accounts for under half of the shortfall where checked; the remainder is of unknown origin. Present in this sample are 120,000 or so clones, around 79% of which were seen just once. The biggest ten clones account for 4.1% of the sample. Sequenced material: PBMCs. The receptors stem from a woman aged 40 to 50 in good health and CMV-seronegative.

In regard to this clone: In the same sample, other DNA sequences code for this CDR3. The chain carries TRBV9 and TRBJ1-2, with D possibly TRBD1 on 6 matching bases. The CDR3 is 12 residues long. Trimming shortened V by 2 bases and J by 5 bases, and 7 bases separated the two germline ends. The germline CDR1 and CDR2 sequences are SGDLS and YYNGEE. This CDR3 is CASSVGQYGYTF. CDR3 DNA sequence: TGTGCCAGCAGCGTTGGACAGTATGGCTACACCTTC.

CDR3 in DNA: TGTGCCAGCAGTTTAACTACGGACAGGATCAACTATGGCTACACCTTC. Its protein product is CASSLTTDRINYGYTF. The genes are TRBV28 and TRBJ1-2; 7 nucleotides line up with TRBD1. Germline CDR1 reads MDHEN; CDR2 reads SYDVKM. With V trimmed by 2 bases and J by 2 bases, 8 bases remained unmatched. The CDR3 runs to 16 residues.

The chain employs TRBV11-2 and TRBJ2-5, with TRBD1 matching 9 bases. V was pared by 5 bases and J by 5 bases, with 6 bases of the junction left unmatched. Germline lookup yields CDR1 SGHAT and CDR2 FQNNGV. The CDR3 consists of 14 residues. The CDR3 here is CASSAQGARETQYF. The CDR3 nucleotides read TGTGCCAGCAGCGCACAGGGGGCGCGGGAGACCCAGTACTTC. Combining the CDR3 with reference TRBV11-2 and TRBJ2-5 gives the whole variable domain EAGVAQSPRYKIIEKRQSVAFWCNPISGHATLYWYQQILGQGPKLLIQFQNNGVVDDSQLPKDRFSAERLKGVDSTLKIQPAKLEDSAVYLCASSAQGARETQYFGPGTRLLVL.

The chain is built from TRBV4-3 and TRBJ1-4; D is possibly TRBD1 (5 bases). The V end lost 0 bases, the J end lost 4 bases, and 12 bases lay between the germline ends. The CDR3 totals 16 residues. Germline CDR1 and CDR2: LGHNA and YSLEER. CDR3: CASSQESGLRNEKLFF. The DNA for the CDR3 is TGCGCCAGCAGCCAAGAGTCAGGGCTCCGTAATGAAAAACTGTTTTTT.

The genes are TRBV18 and TRBJ2-7; maybe TRBD1 (5 bases). The CDR3 covers 14 residues. The germline CDR1 and CDR2 sequences are KGHSH and LQKENI. V shed 4 bases and J shed 2 bases, with 12 bases lying between them. CDR3 region: CASSQQESPYEQYF. Written as DNA, the CDR3 is TGTGCCAGCTCACAACAGGAAAGCCCCTACGAGCAGTACTTC.

The chain carries TRBV11-2 and TRBJ2-7; maybe TRBD2 (6 bases). V shed 5 bases and J shed 2 bases, with 13 bases lying between them. Per the germline V gene, CDR1 is SGHAT and CDR2 is FQNNGV. This CDR3 is 14 amino acids long. CDR3 sequence reads: CASSTRTTTYEQYF. CDR3 DNA: TGTGCCAGCAGCACTAGGACTACCACCTACGAGCAGTACTTC. The entire variable domain, with the rest obtained from reference TRBV11-2 and TRBJ2-7, is as follows: EAGVAQSPRYKIIEKRQSVAFWCNPISGHATLYWYQQILGQGPKLLIQFQNNGVVDDSQLPKDRFSAERLKGVDSTLKIQPAKLEDSAVYLCASSTRTTTYEQYFGPGTRLTVT.

V gene TRBV14 combines with J gene TRBJ2-7; D is possibly TRBD2 (5 bases). Trimming removed 4 bases from V and 4 bases from J, with 14 bases in between. The CDR3 has 14 residues. Germline V CDR1 and CDR2: SGHDN, FVKESK. CDR3 in DNA: TGTGCCAGCAGCCGACATGCGGGTCGGTACGAGCAGTACTTC. It yields the protein CASSRHAGRYEQYF. The whole variable domain, remainder taken from reference TRBV14 and TRBJ2-7, is EAGVTQFPSHSVIEKGQTVTLRCDPISGHDNLYWYRRVMGKEIKFLLHFVKESKQDESGMPNNRFLAERTGGTYSTLKVQPAELEDSGVYFCASSRHAGRYEQYFGPGTRLTVT.

This clone showed up just a few times. This rearrangement joins TRBV5-6 to TRBJ2-1, with a weak D call TRBD2 (5 bases). V shed 4 bases and J shed 0 bases, with 11 bases lying between them. The germline V gene encodes CDR1 SGHDT and CDR2 YYEEEE. The CDR3 consists of 15 residues. This CDR3 reads CASSPDLSSYNEQFF. CDR3 sequence (DNA): TGTGCCAGCAGCCCGGACTTGAGCTCCTACAATGAGCAGTTCTTC.

The V and J genes are TRBV4-3 and TRBJ2-4; D may be TRBD1 (5 bases). The CDR3 is 15 amino acids. Germline V gene sequence: CDR1 LGHNA, CDR2 YSLEER. Trimming removed 4 bases at V and 1 base at J, with 11 bases between. For the CDR3, the DNA is TGCGCCAGCAGCCTAGGCAGGGATGCCAAAAACATTCAGTACTTC. Residues: CASSLGRDAKNIQYF.

This chain's CDR3 is CASATGPKAGELFF. In nucleotides, the CDR3 is TGTGCCAGTGCTACAGGGCCGAAGGCCGGGGAGCTGTTTTTT. This sequence joins TRBV19 and TRBJ2-2, with D possibly matching TRBD1 (6 bases). This CDR3 spans 14 amino acids. The V and J ends lost 8 bases and 6 bases respectively, with 16 bases between them. The V gene's germline CDR1 is LNHDA and CDR2 SQIVND (reference sequence).

This clone came up once. The chain joins TRBV14 to TRBJ2-5; 13 bases match TRBD2. This CDR3 comprises 15 residues. The ends lost 5 bases at V and 5 bases at J; junction bases unmatched: 5. Germline V gene sequence: CDR1 SGHDN, CDR2 FVKESK. CDR3: CASSLTSGGAETQYF. The DNA for the CDR3 is TGTGCCAGCAGCTTAACTAGCGGGGGGGCGGAGACCCAGTACTTC.

This chain links TRBV7-2 with TRBJ2-1; 8 nucleotides line up with TRBD2. The germline V gene encodes CDR1 SGHTA and CDR2 FQGNSA. The V gene end was trimmed by 2 bases and the J gene end by 10 bases; junction bases not matched to a gene: 4. The CDR3 runs 13 residues. CDR3 sequence reads: CASSLIREGEQFF. DNA of the CDR3: TGTGCCAGCAGCTTAATCCGGGAGGGCGAGCAGTTCTTC.

This clone has only a few counts. The sample has other DNA sequences that encode this CDR3 too. Written as DNA, the CDR3 is TGTGCCAGCAGCCCGCGGCAGGGTAATTCACCCCTCCACTTT. Encoded protein: CASSPRQGNSPLHF. The chain recombines TRBV9 with TRBJ1-6, with D tentatively TRBD1 (5 bases). The CDR3 has 14 residues. V lost 4 bases, J lost 6 bases, and 11 bases lay in between. Germline assignment: CDR1 SGDLS and CDR2 YYNGEE.

On this clone itself: Within the sample, other DNA sequences also encode this same CDR3. V and J are TRBV5-1 and TRBJ1-1; TRBD1 aligns across 10 bases. Looked up from germline, CDR1 is SGHRS and CDR2 is YFSETQ. There are 14 residues in the CDR3. Trimming removed 5 bases from V and 3 bases from J; junction bases left unmatched: 4. CDR3: CASSFGQGDTEAFF. The CDR3 nucleotides read TGCGCCAGCAGTTTCGGACAGGGGGACACTGAAGCTTTCTTT.

This chain connects TRBV9 to TRBJ1-1; no reliable D call. This CDR3 contains 14 residues. The V gene's germline CDR1 is SGDLS and CDR2 YYNGEE. The V end was cut by 0 bases, the J end by 0 bases, with 6 bases between. The CDR3 here is CASSVDSMNTEAFF. CDR3 DNA sequence: TGTGCCAGCAGCGTAGACAGCATGAACACTGAAGCTTTCTTT.

This chain's CDR3 is CASSPRGTDEKLFF. In DNA, the CDR3 is TGTGCCAGCTCACCAAGGGGGACAGATGAAAAACTGTTTTTT. The V and J genes are TRBV18 and TRBJ1-4; 7 nucleotides agree with TRBD1. This CDR3 is 14 amino acids long. The V segment lost 2 bases and the J segment 6 bases; nucleotides outside the gene matches: 3. Germline values: CDR1 KGHSH, CDR2 LQKENI.

This clone was found a few times. The chain combines TRBV21-1 with TRBJ1-2; TRBD1 is the table's D call and was not checked against the DNA. TRBV21-1 is recorded as a pseudogene. This CDR3 spans 14 amino acids. CDR3 nucleotide sequence: TGTGCCAGCGACGAACAGGGGAGGTCGAGAGGCTACACCTTC. It codes for CASDEQGRSRGYTF.

V is TRBV10-3 and J is TRBJ1-1; the match to TRBD1 covers 10 bases. CDR1 and CDR2 (germline): ENHRY, SYGVKD. V was pared by 4 bases and J by 7 bases, with 6 bases of the junction left unmatched. This CDR3 is 14 amino acids long. The CDR3 loop reads CAISGTGGPGEAFF. The CDR3 coding sequence is TGTGCCATCAGTGGGACAGGGGGTCCGGGTGAAGCTTTCTTT.

The chain combines TRBV4-1 with TRBJ2-7; 7 bases fit TRBD2. Germline loops: CDR1 MGHRA, CDR2 YSYEKL. The trim removed 2 bases at V and 3 bases at J, leaving 7 bases unmatched. This CDR3 spans 15 amino acids. In DNA form, the CDR3 reads TGCGCCAGCAGCCAAAGAGGGAGCGGGGTCTACGAGCAGTACTTC. Translation: CASSQRGSGVYEQYF.

Only a few counts were recorded for this clone. This chain links TRBV7-2 with TRBJ1-3, with a tentative D call TRBD1 (6 bases). This CDR3 spans 13 amino acids. Looked up from germline, CDR1 is SGHTA and CDR2 is FQGNSA. V was trimmed by 5 bases and J by 4 bases, leaving 9 bases between them. CDR3 protein: CASSTDRGNTIYF. The CDR3 DNA reads TGTGCCAGCAGCACGGACAGAGGAAACACCATATATTTT.

The CDR3 coding sequence is TGCGCCAGCAGCCTCAGACAGGGCCCCGGAAGCACTGAAGCTTTCTTT. This encodes CASSLRQGPGSTEAFF. V is TRBV5-1 and J is TRBJ1-1, with 7 nucleotides matching TRBD1. With V trimmed by 4 bases and J by 4 bases, 13 bases remained unmatched. The CDR3 consists of 16 residues. The V gene's germline CDR1 is SGHRS and CDR2 YFSETQ.

As for this clone: Other DNA sequences of this sample code for an identical CDR3. The V gene is TRBV6-6, the J gene TRBJ2-1; 8 bases line up with TRBD2. From germline, CDR1 is MNHNY and CDR2 SVGAGI (reference sequence). The CDR3 runs 14 residues. V was pared by 8 bases and J by 6 bases, with 9 bases of the junction left unmatched. For the CDR3, the DNA is TGTGCCAGCTACCGGGGGGGAGAATCCAATGAGCAGTTCTTC. It yields the protein CASYRGGESNEQFF.

A few counts support this clone. The V gene is TRBV5-4, the J gene TRBJ2-1; TRBD2 matches at 14 bases. The ends lost 4 bases at V and 7 bases at J; junction bases unmatched: 4. The CDR3 runs to 15 residues. Germline CDR1 SGHNT, CDR2 YYREEE (reference sequence). For the CDR3, the DNA is TGTGCCAGCAGCCCCGGACTAGCGGGAGGAAATGAGCAGTTCTTC. Protein sequence: CASSPGLAGGNEQFF.

The gene calls are TRBV7-9 and TRBJ2-5; TRBD2 aligns across 12 bases. CDR1 SEHNR and CDR2 FQNEAQ come from the germline V gene (reference sequence). Unmatched junction bases numbered 10, after V lost 1 base and J lost 4 bases. The CDR3 contains 18 residues. The CDR3 loop is CASSLVAPLAGGGETQYF. CDR3 nucleotides: TGTGCCAGCAGCTTAGTGGCCCCCCTAGCGGGAGGGGGAGAGACCCAGTACTTC.

The chain is built from TRBV28 and TRBJ1-2; 10 nucleotides align to TRBD1. The germline CDR1 and CDR2 sequences are MDHEN and SYDVKM. J lost 4 bases, V lost 6 bases, and 8 bases had no gene match. The CDR3 is 15 amino acids. In nucleotides, the CDR3 is TGTGCCAGCAGCCGTCGGCGGACAGGGGGCTATGGCTACACCTTC. It specifies CASSRRRTGGYGYTF.

V is TRBV6-1 and J is TRBJ2-1; 9 bases are a match to TRBD2. Germline V lookup: CDR1 MNHNS, CDR2 SASEGT. The CDR3 length is 15 residues. The trim removed 2 bases at V and 4 bases at J, leaving 3 bases unmatched. The CDR3 sequence: CASSESSGGYNEQFF. CDR3 bases: TGTGCCAGCAGTGAAAGTAGCGGGGGATACAATGAGCAGTTCTTC.

This clone was detected only a few times. V gene TRBV30 combines with J gene TRBJ1-1, with D perhaps matching TRBD1 (5 bases). The CDR3 is 14 residues long. Germline V lookup: CDR1 GTSNPN, CDR2 SVGIG (reference sequence). Trimming took off 1 base at V and 2 bases at J, with 11 bases between the two ends. The CDR3 DNA reads as TGTGCCTGGAGTGCCCGGGGGGGTAACACTGAAGCTTTCTTT. Residues: CAWSARGGNTEAFF.